The 6 T cell receptor beta chains in this list originate from one sample, sequenced in a study of tumor-infiltrating lymphocytes in primary liver carcinoma. From unsorted bulk tissue weighing roughly 18-30 mg, DNA and RNA were co-extracted. With approximately 470 ng total RNA as template and a constant-region primer, TCR beta cDNA was made. Three nested multiplex PCR rounds, a slightly modified ARM-PCR method, built the TCR beta libraries. A C-beta reverse primer and TRBV1-TRBV30 forward primers served in each of the first two PCR rounds, at ten to eleven cycles apiece. TCRdb recomputed calls from the multiplex PCR reads with MiXCR, one row per CDR3 protein. Here the sample spans 85,000 to 100,000 distinct CDR3 sequences, less than 75% being singletons. Sequenced sample: tumor-adjacent normal liver tissue. The receptors stem from a man aged 40-49 years with primary liver carcinoma and hepatitis B virus infection.

With respect to this clonotype: Without the conserved terminal phenylalanine or tryptophan, this CDR3 likely stems from a read error. The chain combines TRBV11-2 with TRBJ1-2, with D unclear. Looked up from germline, CDR1 is SGHAT and CDR2 is FQNNGV. CDR3 length: 15 residues. Between the trimmed V and J ends, which lost 0 bases and 10 bases, there was a span of 18 bases. In DNA, the CDR3 is TGTGCCAGCAGCTTAGATCTGGAGTCCCTCTCAGACTACACCATC. It specifies CASSLDLESLSDYTI.

Details on this clonotype: A read error may explain this, as a much larger clone is one base away. V and J are TRBV29-1 and TRBJ1-1, with TRBD1 as a possible D gene (5 bases). The germline CDR1 and CDR2 sequences are SQVTM and ANQGSEA. V was pared by 4 bases and J by 8 bases, with 11 bases between. This CDR3 has 11 amino acids. The CDR3 loop reads CSVVGGLEAFF. The CDR3 DNA reads as TGCAGCGTTGTGGGGGGATTGGAAGCTTTCTTT.

In the case of this clonotype: Because it lacks the conserved phenylalanine or tryptophan at the end, this CDR3 is likely a read error. The rearrangement joins TRBV10-1 to TRBJ2-7, with TRBD2 matching over 7 bases. The CDR3 is 15 residues long. Germline V lookup: CDR1 WNHNN, CDR2 SYGVQD (reference sequence). CDR3 DNA: TGTGCCAGCAGTGAGAGCCTAGCGGCAGGCTACGAGCAGTACTCC. The encoded protein is CASSESLAAGYEQYS.

As to this clonotype: A read error may be the cause here, since a much bigger clone is one base away. The V call is TRBV6-1, the J call TRBJ1-4; 7 bases are a match to TRBD1. CDR1 and CDR2 (germline): MNHNS, SASEGT. Unmatched junction bases numbered 16, after V lost 2 bases and J lost 10 bases. The CDR3 totals 17 residues. CDR3 in DNA: TGTGCCAGCAGTGAATTGGCAGGGGGTCATGGCGATGGAAAACTGTTTTTT. Amino acid sequence: CASSELAGGHGDGKLFF.

As to this clonotype: Sequence at one end of the junction differs from germline and may be a read error. V and J are TRBV11-2 and TRBJ2-5; 7 bases agree with TRBD2. CDR3 length equals 18 residues. Germline CDR1 reads SGHAT; CDR2 reads FQNNGV. The CDR3 loop is CTSSLDRQGSSGGETQYF. The CDR3 coding sequence is TGTACCAGCAGCTTAGACCGTCAAGGGTCCTCGGGGGGAGAGACCCAGTACTTC.

On this clonotype: This may stem from a read error, because a much larger clone lies one nucleotide away. The rearrangement uses TRBV10-3 and TRBJ2-5; D possibly corresponds to TRBD2 (6 bases). The CDR3 spans 14 residues. V was cut by 3 bases and J by 5 bases, with 13 bases left in between. Germline V gene data show CDR1 as ENHRY and CDR2 as SYGVKD. CDR3 region: CAISEPNGGETQYF. The CDR3, as DNA: TGTGCCATCAGTGAACCTAACGGGGGTGAGACCCAGTACTTC.